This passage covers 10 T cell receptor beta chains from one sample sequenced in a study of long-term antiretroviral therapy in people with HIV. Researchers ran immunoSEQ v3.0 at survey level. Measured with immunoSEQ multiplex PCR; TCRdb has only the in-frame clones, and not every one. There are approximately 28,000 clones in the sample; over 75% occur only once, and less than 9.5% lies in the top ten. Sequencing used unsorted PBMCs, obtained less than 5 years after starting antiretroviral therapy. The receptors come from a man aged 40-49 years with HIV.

The CDR3 DNA reads TGCGCCAGCAGCTTAGAGGCGATCGAGCAGTACTTC. Amino acid sequence: CASSLEAIEQYF. The chain has TRBV5-1 and TRBJ2-7; D remains unclear. CDR1 is SGHRS, CDR2 YFSETQ, per germline. With 2 bases removed from V and 6 bases from J, the gap between germline ends came to 9 bases. The length of the CDR3 is 12 residues.

CDR3 sequence (DNA): TGTGCCAGCTCACCACCCTCGCGGTCGAACACCGGGGAGCTGTTTTTT. It yields the protein CASSPPSRSNTGELFF. The rearrangement joins TRBV18 to TRBJ2-2; D is uncertain. V shed 0 bases and J shed 0 bases, with 8 bases lying between them. The CDR3 loop spans 16 amino acids. Germline V CDR1 and CDR2: KGHSH, LQKENI.

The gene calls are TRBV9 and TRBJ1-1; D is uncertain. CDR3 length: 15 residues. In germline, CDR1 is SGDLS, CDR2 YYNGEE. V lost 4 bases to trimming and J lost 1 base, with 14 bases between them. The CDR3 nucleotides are TGTGCCAGCAGCACTGATGACGCCCCGAACACTGAAGCTTTCTTT. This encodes CASSTDDAPNTEAFF.

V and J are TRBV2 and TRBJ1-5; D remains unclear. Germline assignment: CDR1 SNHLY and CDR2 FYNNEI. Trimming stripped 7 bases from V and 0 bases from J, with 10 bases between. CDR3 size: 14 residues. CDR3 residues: CASTWGGSNQPQHF. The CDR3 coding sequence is TGTGCCAGCACCTGGGGAGGTAGCAATCAGCCCCAGCATTTT. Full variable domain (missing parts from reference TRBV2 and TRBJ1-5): EPEVTQTPSHQVTQMGQEVILRCVPISNHLYFYWYRQILGQKVEFLVSFYNNEISEKSEIFDDQFSVERPDGSNFTLKIRSTKLEDSAMYFCASTWGGSNQPQHFGDGTRLSIL.

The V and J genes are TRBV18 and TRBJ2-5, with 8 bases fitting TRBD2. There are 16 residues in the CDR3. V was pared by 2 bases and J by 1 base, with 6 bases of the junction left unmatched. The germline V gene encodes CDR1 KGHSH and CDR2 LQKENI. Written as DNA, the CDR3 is TGTGCCAGCTCACCAATCCTAGCGGGCCTCCAAGAGACCCAGTACTTC. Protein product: CASSPILAGLQETQYF.

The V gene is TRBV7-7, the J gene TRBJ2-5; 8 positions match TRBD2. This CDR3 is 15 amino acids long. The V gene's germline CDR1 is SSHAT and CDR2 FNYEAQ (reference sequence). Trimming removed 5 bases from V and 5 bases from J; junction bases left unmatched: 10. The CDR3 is CASSANGGEGETQYF. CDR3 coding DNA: TGTGCCAGCAGCGCGAACGGGGGGGAGGGGGAGACCCAGTACTTC.

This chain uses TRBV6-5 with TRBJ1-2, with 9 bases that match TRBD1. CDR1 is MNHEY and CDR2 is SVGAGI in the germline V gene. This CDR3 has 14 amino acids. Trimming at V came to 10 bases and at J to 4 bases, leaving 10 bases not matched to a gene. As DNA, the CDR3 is TGTGCCATTAAGGCGGGACAGGGAGGCTATGGCTACACCTTC. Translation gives CAIKAGQGGYGYTF.

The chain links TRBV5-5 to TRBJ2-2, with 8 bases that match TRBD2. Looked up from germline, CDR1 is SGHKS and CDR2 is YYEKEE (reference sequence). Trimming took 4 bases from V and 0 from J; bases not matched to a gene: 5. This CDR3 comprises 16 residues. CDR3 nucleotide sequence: TGTGCCAGCAGCGGGAGCGGGGGCCCGAACACCGGGGAGCTGTTTTTT. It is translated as CASSGSGGPNTGELFF. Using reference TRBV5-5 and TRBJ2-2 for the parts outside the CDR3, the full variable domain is DAGVTQSPTHLIKTRGQQVTLRCSPISGHKSVSWYQQVLGQGPQFIFQYYEKEERGRGNFPDRFSARQFPNYSSELNVNALLLGDSALYLCASSGSGGPNTGELFFGEGSRLTVL.

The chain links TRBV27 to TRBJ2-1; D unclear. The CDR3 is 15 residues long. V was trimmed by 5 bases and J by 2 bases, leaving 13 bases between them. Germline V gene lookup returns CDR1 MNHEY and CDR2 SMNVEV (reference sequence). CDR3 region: CASSHETTPYNEQFF. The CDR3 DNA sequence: TGTGCCAGCAGTCACGAAACTACCCCCTACAATGAGCAGTTCTTC.

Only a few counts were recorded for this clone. CDR3 sequence (DNA): TGTGCCAGCTCACCAGGGGGGACAGGGAGCAATCAGCCCCAGCATTTT. Encoded protein: CASSPGGTGSNQPQHF. V is TRBV18 and J is TRBJ1-5; 9 bases fit TRBD1. This CDR3 has 16 residues. The ends lost 2 bases at V and 1 base at J; junction bases unmatched: 3. Germline V gives CDR1 KGHSH, CDR2 LQKENI.